Below, 12 T cell receptor beta chains from the same sample are listed, as sequenced in a study of CD8+ T cells in alopecia areata. cDNA prepared by RNA extraction and subsequent reverse transcription served as the template for sequencing. Data came from immunoSEQ multiplex PCR; TCRdb stores just in-frame clones and leaves some out. The sample has under 250,000 clones, 50% to 65% seen once. Source: CD4+ T cells sorted from blood, taken at week 0. These receptors all come from a human donor with alopecia areata.

This clone was seen only a few times. The genes are TRBV9 and TRBJ1-2, with D perhaps matching TRBD1 (6 bases). V was cut by 4 bases and J by 5 bases, with 15 bases left in between. The CDR3 length is 14 residues. Germline V CDR1 and CDR2: SGDLS, YYNGEE. This CDR3 reads CASSPTGHRYGYTF. CDR3 bases: TGTGCCAGCAGCCCGACGGGACACAGATATGGCTACACCTTC.

This clone showed up just once. The same CDR3 can be traced to other DNA sequences in this sample. The chain joins TRBV30 to TRBJ1-2; D not certain. The CDR3 has 12 amino acids. CDR1 and CDR2 from the germline V gene are GTSNPN and SVGIG (reference sequence). The V end was cut by 1 base, the J end by 4 bases, with 7 bases between. This CDR3 reads CAWSGESYGYTF. For the CDR3, the DNA is TGTGCCTGGAGTGGGGAAAGCTATGGCTACACCTTC.

The chain employs TRBV4-1 and TRBJ2-3; D remains unclear. Trimming shortened V by 2 bases and J by 3 bases, and 6 bases separated the two germline ends. Germline V lookup: CDR1 MGHRA, CDR2 YSYEKL. The length of the CDR3 is 13 residues. The CDR3 sequence is CASSQFLTDTQYF. The DNA for the CDR3 is TGCGCCAGCAGCCAATTTCTGACAGATACGCAGTATTTT.

In the case of this clone: The identical CDR3 is also encoded by other nucleotide sequences in the sample. This chain connects TRBV6-6 to TRBJ1-1; D uncertain. V lost 0 bases, J lost 2 bases, and 10 bases lay in between. The CDR3 is 15 amino acids. CDR1 and CDR2 (germline): MNHNY, SVGAGI (reference sequence). The CDR3 nucleotides read TGTGCCAGCAGTTACTCGGGCAGGACTAACACTGAAGCTTTCTTT. Translated, it gives CASSYSGRTNTEAFF.

CDR3 coding DNA: TGTGCCCGTTCCTCAGACGGCACCGGGGAGCTGTTTTTT. Translating gives CARSSDGTGELFF. The V gene is TRBV30, the J gene TRBJ2-2, with unresolved D. The V gene's germline CDR1 is GTSNPN and CDR2 SVGIG (reference sequence). This CDR3 is built from 13 residues. Trimming shortened V by 8 bases and J by 4 bases, and 14 bases separated the two germline ends.

This clone was counted a few times. V is TRBV9 and J is TRBJ2-1, with 14 nucleotides matching TRBD2. Germline V CDR1 and CDR2: SGDLS, YYNGEE. V was pared by 7 bases and J by 10 bases, with 10 bases of the junction left unmatched. This CDR3 comprises 15 residues. The CDR3 loop reads CASGTSGSKVGEQFF. The CDR3 coding sequence is TGTGCCAGCGGGACTAGCGGGAGTAAGGTCGGCGAGCAGTTCTTC.

This clone was recorded a few times. The chain links TRBV30 to TRBJ1-2, with no clear D. Germline V gene data show CDR1 as GTSNPN and CDR2 as SVGIG (reference sequence). The CDR3 is 18 amino acids. Trimming removed 1 base from V and 4 bases from J, with 25 bases in between. DNA of the CDR3: TGTGCCTGGAGTGACCGGGAAACCCGACACCGTTACCTCTATGGCTACACCTTC. This gives the protein CAWSDRETRHRYLYGYTF. Based on the CDR3 plus reference TRBV30 and TRBJ1-2, the full variable domain is SQTIHQWPATLVQPVGSPLSLECTVEGTSNPNLYWYRQAAGRGLQLLFYSVGIGQISSEVPQNLSASRPQDRQFILSSKKLLLSDSGFYLCAWSDRETRHRYLYGYTFGSGTRLTVV.

The CDR3 is CASSAVSNQPQHF. The DNA for the CDR3 is TGTGCCAGCAGTGCGGTCAGCAATCAGCCCCAGCATTTT. The chain is built from TRBV6-1 and TRBJ1-5; D is unclear. The CDR3 consists of 13 residues. With 4 bases removed from V and 1 base from J, the gap between germline ends came to 5 bases. Germline lookup yields CDR1 MNHNS and CDR2 SASEGT.

The genes are TRBV14 and TRBJ2-5; 12 nucleotides align to TRBD2. This CDR3 is built from 15 residues. Trimming removed 5 bases from V and 2 bases from J; junction bases left unmatched: 3. CDR1 is SGHDN and CDR2 is FVKESK in the germline V gene. As DNA, the CDR3 is TGTGCCAGCAGCTTCGGACTAGCGGGACAAGAGACCCAGTACTTC. Protein: CASSFGLAGQETQYF.

This clone showed up just once. This chain links TRBV6-1 with TRBJ1-5, with TRBD1 identical over 7 bases. CDR1 is MNHNS, CDR2 SASEGT, per germline. The CDR3 runs to 13 residues. The ends lost 7 bases at V and 5 bases at J; junction bases unmatched: 5. The CDR3 DNA reads TGTGCCAGCAAGACAGGGAGCCATCAGCCCCAGCATTTT. The encoded protein is CASKTGSHQPQHF.

The genes are TRBV13 and TRBJ2-3; D uncertain. Germline V gene sequence: CDR1 PRHDT, CDR2 FYEKMQ (reference sequence). The CDR3 spans 14 residues. V lost 2 bases and J 0 bases, leaving 6 bases between the germline ends. The CDR3 region is CASSLMTSTDTQYF. The DNA for the CDR3 is TGTGCCAGCAGCTTAATGACTAGCACAGATACGCAGTATTTT.

J is TRBJ2-1 and V is TRBV29-1; TRBD2 matches at 7 bases. The ends lost 4 bases at V and 5 bases at J; junction bases unmatched: 11. The CDR3 runs to 15 residues. CDR1 and CDR2 from the germline V gene are SQVTM and ANQGSEA. Here the CDR3 DNA reads TGCAGCGTTGTTAGGGCTAGCGGCCTGAACAATGAGCAGTTCTTC. Encoded protein: CSVVRASGLNNEQFF.